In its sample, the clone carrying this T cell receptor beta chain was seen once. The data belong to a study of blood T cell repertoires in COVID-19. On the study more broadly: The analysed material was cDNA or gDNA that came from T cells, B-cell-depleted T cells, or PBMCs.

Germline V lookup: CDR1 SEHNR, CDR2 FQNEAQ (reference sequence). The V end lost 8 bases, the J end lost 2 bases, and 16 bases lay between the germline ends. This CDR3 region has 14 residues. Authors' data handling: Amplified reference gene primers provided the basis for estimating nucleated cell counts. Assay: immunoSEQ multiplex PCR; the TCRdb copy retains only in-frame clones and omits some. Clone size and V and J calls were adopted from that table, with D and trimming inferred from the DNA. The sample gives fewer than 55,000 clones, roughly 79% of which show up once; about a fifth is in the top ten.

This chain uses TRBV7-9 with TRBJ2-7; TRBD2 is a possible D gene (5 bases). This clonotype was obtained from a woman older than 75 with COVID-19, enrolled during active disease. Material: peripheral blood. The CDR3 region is CASATGSPTYEQYF. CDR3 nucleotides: TGTGCCAGCGCTACGGGGAGCCCCACCTACGAGCAGTACTTC. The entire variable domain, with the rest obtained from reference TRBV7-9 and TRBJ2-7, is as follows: DTGVSQNPRHKITKRGQNVTFRCDPISEHNRLYWYRQTLGQGPEFLTYFQNEAQLEKSRLLSDRFSAERPKGSFSTLEIQRTEQGDSAMYLCASATGSPTYEQYFGPGTRLTVT.